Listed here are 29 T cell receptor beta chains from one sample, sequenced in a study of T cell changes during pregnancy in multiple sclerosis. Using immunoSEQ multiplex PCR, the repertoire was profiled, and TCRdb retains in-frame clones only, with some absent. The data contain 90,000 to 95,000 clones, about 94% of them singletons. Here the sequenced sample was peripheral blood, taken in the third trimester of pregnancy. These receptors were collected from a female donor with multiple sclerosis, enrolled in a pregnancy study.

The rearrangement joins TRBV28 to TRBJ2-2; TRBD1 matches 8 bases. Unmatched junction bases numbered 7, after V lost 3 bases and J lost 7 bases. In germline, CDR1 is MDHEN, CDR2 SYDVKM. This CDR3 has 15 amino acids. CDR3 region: CASSLGQAIVGELFF. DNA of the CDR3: TGTGCCAGCAGTTTGGGACAGGCGATCGTCGGGGAGCTGTTTTTT.

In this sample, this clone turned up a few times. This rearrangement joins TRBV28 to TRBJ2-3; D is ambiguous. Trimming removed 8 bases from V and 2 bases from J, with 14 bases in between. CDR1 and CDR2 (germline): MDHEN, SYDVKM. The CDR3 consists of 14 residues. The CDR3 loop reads CASVAQTFTDTQYF. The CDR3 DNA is TGTGCCAGCGTAGCTCAAACGTTCACAGATACGCAGTATTTT.

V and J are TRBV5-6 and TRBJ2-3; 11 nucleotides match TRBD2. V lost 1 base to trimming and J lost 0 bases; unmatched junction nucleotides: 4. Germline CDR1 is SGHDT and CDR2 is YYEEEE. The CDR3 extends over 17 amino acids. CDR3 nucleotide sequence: TGTGCCAGCAGCTTGCCGGGACTAGCGGAAAGCACAGATACGCAGTATTTT. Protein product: CASSLPGLAESTDTQYF.

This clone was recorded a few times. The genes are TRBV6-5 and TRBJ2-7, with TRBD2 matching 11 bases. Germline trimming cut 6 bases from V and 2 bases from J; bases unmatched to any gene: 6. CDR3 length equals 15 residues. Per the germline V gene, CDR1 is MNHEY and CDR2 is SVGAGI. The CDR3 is CASSLAGGHTYEQYF. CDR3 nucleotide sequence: TGTGCCAGCAGCTTAGCGGGAGGGCATACCTACGAGCAGTACTTC.

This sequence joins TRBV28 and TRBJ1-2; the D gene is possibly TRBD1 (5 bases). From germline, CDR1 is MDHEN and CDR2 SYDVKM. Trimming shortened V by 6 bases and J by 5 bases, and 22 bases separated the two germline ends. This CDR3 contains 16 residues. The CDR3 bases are TGTGCCAGCAGCTCCGGGACGGGAGGCCATTTATATGGCTACACCTTC. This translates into CASSSGTGGHLYGYTF.

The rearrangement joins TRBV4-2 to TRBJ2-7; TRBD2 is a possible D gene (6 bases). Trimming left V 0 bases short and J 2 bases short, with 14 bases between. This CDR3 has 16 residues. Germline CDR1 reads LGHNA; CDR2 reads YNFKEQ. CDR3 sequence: CASSQDTGEGPYEQYF. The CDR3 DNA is TGTGCCAGCAGCCAAGATACGGGGGAAGGTCCCTACGAGCAGTACTTC.

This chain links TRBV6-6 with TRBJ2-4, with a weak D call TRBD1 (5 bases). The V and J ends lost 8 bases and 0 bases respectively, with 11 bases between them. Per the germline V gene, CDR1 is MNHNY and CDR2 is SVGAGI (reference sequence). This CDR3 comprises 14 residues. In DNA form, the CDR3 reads TGTGCCAGCCAGGGTCTTCTAGCCAAAAACATTCAGTACTTC. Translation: CASQGLLAKNIQYF.

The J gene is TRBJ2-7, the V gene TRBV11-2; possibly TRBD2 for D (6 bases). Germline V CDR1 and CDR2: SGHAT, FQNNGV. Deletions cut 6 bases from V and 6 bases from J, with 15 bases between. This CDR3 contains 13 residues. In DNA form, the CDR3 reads TGTGCCAGCAGTTCCGGGACTGTCAGCGAGCAGTACTTC. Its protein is CASSSGTVSEQYF.

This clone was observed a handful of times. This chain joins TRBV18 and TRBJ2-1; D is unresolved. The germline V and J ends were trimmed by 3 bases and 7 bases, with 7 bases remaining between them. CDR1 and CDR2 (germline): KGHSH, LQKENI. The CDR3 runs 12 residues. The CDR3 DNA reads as TGTGCCAGCTCACCGTTAATGAATGAGCAGTTCTTC. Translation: CASSPLMNEQFF.

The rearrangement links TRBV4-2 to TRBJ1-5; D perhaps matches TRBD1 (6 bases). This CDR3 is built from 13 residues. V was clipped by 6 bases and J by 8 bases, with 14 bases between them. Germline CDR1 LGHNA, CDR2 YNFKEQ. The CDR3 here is CASRGALKEPQHF. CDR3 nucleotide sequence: TGTGCCAGCAGGGGGGCCCTCAAGGAGCCCCAGCATTTT.

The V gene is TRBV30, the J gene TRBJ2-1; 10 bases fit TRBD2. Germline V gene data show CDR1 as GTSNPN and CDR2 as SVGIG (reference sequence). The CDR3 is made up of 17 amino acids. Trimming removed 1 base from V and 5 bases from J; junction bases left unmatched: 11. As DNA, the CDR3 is TGTGCCTGGAGTGACGGGGGTGGACTAGCGGAGAACAATGAGCAGTTCTTC. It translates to CAWSDGGGLAENNEQFF.

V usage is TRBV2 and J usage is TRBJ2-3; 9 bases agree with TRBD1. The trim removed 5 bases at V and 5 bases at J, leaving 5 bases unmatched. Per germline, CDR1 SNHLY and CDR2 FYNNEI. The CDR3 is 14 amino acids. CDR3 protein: CASSRDRVGDTQYF. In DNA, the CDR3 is TGTGCCAGCAGTAGGGACAGGGTGGGAGATACGCAGTATTTT.

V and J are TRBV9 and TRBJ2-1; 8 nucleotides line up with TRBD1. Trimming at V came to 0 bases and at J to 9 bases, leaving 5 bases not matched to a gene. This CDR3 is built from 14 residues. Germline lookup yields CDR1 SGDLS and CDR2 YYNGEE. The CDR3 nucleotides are TGTGCCAGCAGCGTAGTATCAGGGGGCGGTGAGCAGTTCTTC. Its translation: CASSVVSGGGEQFF.

This CDR3 is CASRMTSSYNEQFF. DNA of the CDR3: TGTGCCAGCAGAATGACTAGCTCCTACAATGAGCAGTTCTTC. The chain links TRBV28 to TRBJ2-1; weak D call: TRBD2 (6 bases). The CDR3 has 14 residues. Germline CDR1 and CDR2: MDHEN and SYDVKM. Deletions cut 6 bases from V and 0 bases from J, with 9 bases between.

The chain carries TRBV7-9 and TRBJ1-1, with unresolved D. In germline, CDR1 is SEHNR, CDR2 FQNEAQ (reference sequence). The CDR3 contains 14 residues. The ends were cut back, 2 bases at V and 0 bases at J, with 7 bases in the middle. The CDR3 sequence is CASSLSQLNTEAFF. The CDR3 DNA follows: TGTGCCAGCAGCTTATCACAATTGAACACTGAAGCTTTCTTT.

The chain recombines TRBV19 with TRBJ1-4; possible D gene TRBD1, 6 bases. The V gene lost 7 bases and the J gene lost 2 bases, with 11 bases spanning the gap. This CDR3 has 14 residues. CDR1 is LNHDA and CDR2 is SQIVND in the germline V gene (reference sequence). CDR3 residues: CASTDRRTNEKLFF. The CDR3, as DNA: TGTGCCAGTACCGACAGGAGGACTAATGAAAAACTGTTTTTT.

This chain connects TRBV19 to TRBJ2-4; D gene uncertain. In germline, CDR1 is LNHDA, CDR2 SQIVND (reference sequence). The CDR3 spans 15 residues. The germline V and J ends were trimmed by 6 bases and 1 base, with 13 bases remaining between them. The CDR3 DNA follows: TGTGCCAGTAGCCTCCCGCGCAACGCCAAAAACATTCAGTACTTC. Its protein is CASSLPRNAKNIQYF.

For the CDR3, the DNA is TGTGCCAGCAGCTTAGGACAGGGGGGAGAAAAACTGTTTTTT. It specifies CASSLGQGGEKLFF. The chain couples TRBV7-8 to TRBJ1-4, with 9 bases identical to TRBD1. CDR1 and CDR2 (germline): SGHVS, FQNEAQ. The junction had 2 bases not matched to a gene; V was cut back by 1 base and J by 8 bases. CDR3 size: 14 residues. The full variable domain, with the rest looked up from reference TRBV7-8 and TRBJ1-4, is GAGVSQSPRYKVAKRGQDVALRCDPISGHVSLFWYQQALGQGPEFLTYFQNEAQLDKSGLPSDRFFAERPEGSVSTLKIQRTQQEDSAVYLCASSLGQGGEKLFFGSGTQLSVL.

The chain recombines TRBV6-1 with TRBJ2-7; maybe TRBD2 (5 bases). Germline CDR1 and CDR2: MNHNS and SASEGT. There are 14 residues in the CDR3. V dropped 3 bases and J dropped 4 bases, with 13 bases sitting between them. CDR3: CASSDRGYGYEQYF. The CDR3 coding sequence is TGTGCCAGCAGTGATCGGGGTTATGGTTACGAGCAGTACTTC.

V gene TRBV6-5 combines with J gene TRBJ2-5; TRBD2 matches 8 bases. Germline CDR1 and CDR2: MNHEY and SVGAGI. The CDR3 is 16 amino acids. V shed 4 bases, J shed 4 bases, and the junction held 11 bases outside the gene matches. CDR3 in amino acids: CASSSSGGHGGETQYF. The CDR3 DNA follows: TGTGCCAGCAGTTCCTCGGGAGGGCATGGAGGAGAGACCCAGTACTTC.

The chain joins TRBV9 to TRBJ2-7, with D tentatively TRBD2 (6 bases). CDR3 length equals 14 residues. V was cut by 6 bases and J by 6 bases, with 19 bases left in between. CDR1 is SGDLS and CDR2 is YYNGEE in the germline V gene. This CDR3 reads CASNQGASATEQYF. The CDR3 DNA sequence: TGTGCCAGCAACCAGGGCGCTAGCGCAACCGAGCAGTACTTC.

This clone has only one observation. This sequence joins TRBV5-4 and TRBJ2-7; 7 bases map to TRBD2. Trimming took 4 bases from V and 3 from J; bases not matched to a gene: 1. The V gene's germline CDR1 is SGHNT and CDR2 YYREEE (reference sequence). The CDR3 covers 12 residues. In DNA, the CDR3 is TGTGCCAGCAGCGGGGAGGGCTACGAGCAGTACTTC. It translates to CASSGEGYEQYF.

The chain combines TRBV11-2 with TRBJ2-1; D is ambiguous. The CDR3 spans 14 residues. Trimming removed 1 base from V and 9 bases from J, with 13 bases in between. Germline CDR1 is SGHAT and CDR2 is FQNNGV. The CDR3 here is CASSLGSRVGEQFF. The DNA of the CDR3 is TGTGCCAGCAGCTTAGGGTCTCGAGTTGGTGAGCAGTTCTTC.

CDR3 DNA: TGTGCCAGCAGGGTAGACAGGATGAGCTCCTACGAGCAGTACTTC. Protein product: CASRVDRMSSYEQYF. This rearrangement joins TRBV28 to TRBJ2-7; TRBD1 might be the D (6 bases). The germline gives CDR1 MDHEN, CDR2 SYDVKM. Trimming took off 6 bases at V and 0 bases at J, with 15 bases between the two ends. This CDR3 has 15 amino acids.

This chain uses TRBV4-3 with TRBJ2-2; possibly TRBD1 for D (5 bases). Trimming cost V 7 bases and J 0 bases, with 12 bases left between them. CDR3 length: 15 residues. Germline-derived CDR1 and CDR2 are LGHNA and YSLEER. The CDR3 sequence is CASKTQGTNTGELFF. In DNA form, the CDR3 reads TGCGCCAGCAAAACCCAGGGTACGAACACCGGGGAGCTGTTTTTT.

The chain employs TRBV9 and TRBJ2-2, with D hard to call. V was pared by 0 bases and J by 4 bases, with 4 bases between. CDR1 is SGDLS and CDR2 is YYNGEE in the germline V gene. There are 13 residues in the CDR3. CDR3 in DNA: TGTGCCAGCAGCGTAGGAGTCACCGGGGAGCTGTTTTTT. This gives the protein CASSVGVTGELFF.

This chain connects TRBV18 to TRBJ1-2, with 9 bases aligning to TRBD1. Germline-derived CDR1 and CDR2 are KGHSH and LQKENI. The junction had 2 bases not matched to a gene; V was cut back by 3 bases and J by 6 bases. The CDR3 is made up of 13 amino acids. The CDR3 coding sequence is TGTGCCAGCTCACCGGGACAGGGTGATGGCTACACCTTC. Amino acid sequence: CASSPGQGDGYTF.

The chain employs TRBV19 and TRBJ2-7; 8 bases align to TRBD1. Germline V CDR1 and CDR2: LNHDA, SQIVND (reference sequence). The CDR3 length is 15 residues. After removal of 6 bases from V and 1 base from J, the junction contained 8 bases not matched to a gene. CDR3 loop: CASRRGQGDSYEQYF. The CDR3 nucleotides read TGTGCCAGTAGAAGAGGACAGGGAGATTCCTACGAGCAGTACTTC.

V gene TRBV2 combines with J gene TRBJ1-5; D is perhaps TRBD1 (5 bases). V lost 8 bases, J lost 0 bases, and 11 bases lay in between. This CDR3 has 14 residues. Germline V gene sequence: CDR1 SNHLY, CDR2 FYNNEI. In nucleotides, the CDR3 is TGTGCCAGCTCGAGGACATATAGCAATCAGCCCCAGCATTTT. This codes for CASSRTYSNQPQHF.